Presented here are 31 T cell receptor beta chains from one specimen sequenced in a study of prognosis after radiotherapy for stage I lung cancer. It was by two-round multiplex PCR that TCR beta CDR3 was amplified from genomic DNA. Primers specific to each TRBV and TRBJ gene were used in first-round PCR. TCRdb redid the calling of the multiplex PCR reads with MiXCR, one entry per CDR3 protein. The profile shows 45,000 to 60,000 distinct CDR3 sequences, about 35% of them singletons. The sample here was PBMCs, taken before or after stereotactic body radiation therapy (not recorded which). These receptors were collected from a donor aged 50 or older with non-small cell lung cancer.

This clonotype was recorded once. Sequence at one end of the junction differs from germline and may be a read error. V usage is TRBV11-2 and J usage is TRBJ2-7, with 7 bases identical to TRBD1. The V gene's germline CDR1 is SGHAT and CDR2 FQNNGV. The CDR3 extends over 16 amino acids. The CDR3 nucleotides are TGTGCCAGCAGCACGACATCCGGGACAGTCAACTACGATCAGTACTTC. This encodes CASSTTSGTVNYDQYF.

This clonotype was counted once. The rearrangement uses TRBV7-3 and TRBJ1-6, with no clear D. V was cut by 7 bases and J by 8 bases, with 12 bases left in between. This CDR3 region has 13 residues. Germline lookup yields CDR1 SGHTA and CDR2 FQGTGA. The CDR3 DNA reads as TGTGCCAGCAACTCCGGACCGGATTCACCCCTCCACTTT. This translates into CASNSGPDSPLHF. Combining the CDR3 with reference TRBV7-3 and TRBJ1-6 gives the whole variable domain GAGVSQTPSNKVTEKGKYVELRCDPISGHTALYWYRQSLGQGPEFLIYFQGTGAADDSGLPNDRFFAVRPEGSVSTLKIQRTERGDSAVYLCASNSGPDSPLHFGNGTRLTVT.

Turning to this clonotype: One base away lies a much larger clone, so this may be a sequencing read error. This rearrangement joins TRBV6-1 to TRBJ2-3; 10 bases align to TRBD1. CDR1 is MNHNS and CDR2 is SASEGT in the germline V gene. This CDR3 has 14 amino acids. Trimming removed 5 bases from V and 6 bases from J; junction bases left unmatched: 5. CDR3 sequence (DNA): TGTGCCAGCAGTCCGAGGACAGGGGGGGATACGCAGTATTTT. It translates to CASSPRTGGDTQYF.

This clonotype has just a few counts. The CDR3 DNA is TGCGCCAGCAGCCAGTCAGGGGGCCGATATGAAAAACTGTTTTTT. Residues: CASSQSGGRYEKLFF. The chain joins TRBV4-1 to TRBJ1-4; 8 nucleotides agree with TRBD1. The CDR3 is 15 residues long. Germline lookup yields CDR1 MGHRA and CDR2 YSYEKL. Trimming cost V 3 bases and J 6 bases; bases outside gene matches: 6.

J is TRBJ2-5 and V is TRBV29-1, with D hard to call. Looked up from germline, CDR1 is SQVTM and CDR2 is ANQGSEA. CDR3 length: 13 amino acids. CDR3 bases: TGCAGTTACGAGAGTAGAGGCCAAGAGACCCAGTACTTC. Translating gives CSYESRGQETQYF.

On this clonotype: This probably arose from a read error, given a far larger clone one base away. The chain recombines TRBV6-9 with TRBJ1-5, with no clear D. Germline CDR1 is MNHGY and CDR2 is SVAAGI. V lost 3 bases and J lost 0, with 15 bases in between. This CDR3 has 17 residues. CDR3 in DNA: TGTGCCAGCAGTTACTCGAAGTTGGCTTATAGCAATCAGCCCCAGCATTTT. Amino acid sequence: CASSYSKLAYSNQPQHF.

The chain has TRBV19 and TRBJ1-2, with a weak D call TRBD1 (6 bases). The CDR3 runs 16 residues. The germline V and J ends were trimmed by 7 bases and 0 bases, with 18 bases remaining between them. Germline CDR1 LNHDA, CDR2 SQIVND (reference sequence). The CDR3 spells CASTPDSRPANYGYTF. CDR3 sequence (DNA): TGTGCCAGTACTCCGGACAGTAGGCCGGCTAACTATGGCTACACCTTC.

There are many counts of this clonotype. The chain combines TRBV20-1 with TRBJ2-7; a possible D gene is TRBD1 (6 bases). Germline V lookup: CDR1 DFQATT, CDR2 SNEGSKA (reference sequence). The V and J ends lost 6 bases and 3 bases respectively, with 15 bases between them. The CDR3 contains 13 residues. CDR3 loop: CSANDKTGYEQYF. The CDR3 bases are TGCAGTGCGAATGACAAGACAGGCTACGAGCAGTACTTC.

Concerning this clonotype: The junction shows a germline mismatch at one end, possibly a read error. J is TRBJ2-5 and V is TRBV7-2; 7 bases fit TRBD2. The end of the DNA fits TRBJ2-1 better, so the J call may be wrong. Germline assignment: CDR1 SGHTA and CDR2 FQGNSA. This CDR3 contains 16 residues. In DNA form, the CDR3 reads TGTGCCAGCAGCATCATATCGGGAGGACTCTACAATCAGCAGTTCTTC. Residues: CASSIISGGLYNQQFF.

This clonotype was seen at least ten times. The rearrangement links TRBV5-1 to TRBJ2-1, with TRBD1 as a possible D gene (6 bases). Germline CDR1 SGHRS, CDR2 YFSETQ. Trimming left V 2 bases short and J 4 bases short, with 13 bases between. The length of the CDR3 is 15 residues. Written as DNA, the CDR3 is TGCGCCAGCAGCTTCTTACAGGGAGCATACAATGAGCAGTTCTTC. Amino acids: CASSFLQGAYNEQFF.

About this clonotype: A much larger clone differs by one base, so this may be a read error. The J gene is TRBJ1-4, the V gene TRBV19; 9 bases line up with TRBD1. Looked up from germline, CDR1 is LNHDA and CDR2 is SQIVND (reference sequence). There are 16 residues in the CDR3. The CDR3 protein is CASSTGQGTGDEKMFF. The CDR3 DNA reads as TGTGCCAGTAGTACCGGACAGGGGACAGGTGATGAAAAAATGTTTTTT.

This clonotype was recorded at least ten times. This rearrangement joins TRBV5-6 to TRBJ2-3; unclear D gene. CDR3 size: 15 residues. Per the germline V gene, CDR1 is SGHDT and CDR2 is YYEEEE. Trimming pared 0 bases from V and 2 bases from J, leaving 10 bases between. As DNA, the CDR3 is TGTGCCAGCAGCTTGGGCCAGACGGTCACAGATACGCAGTATTTT. This encodes CASSLGQTVTDTQYF.

With regard to this clonotype: This may come from a read error, since a much larger clone is one base off. The V and J genes are TRBV10-3 and TRBJ2-6; possible D gene TRBD2, 6 bases. CDR3 length: 14 amino acids. Germline CDR1 ENHRY, CDR2 SYGVKD. The CDR3 DNA sequence: TGTGCTTCTCACGGGGGTTCTGGGTCCAACGTCCTGACTTTC. Its translation is CASHGGSGSNVLTF.

At least ten counts were recorded for this clonotype. CDR3 loop: CASSSQSKETQYF. DNA of the CDR3: TGTGCCAGCAGCAGCCAGTCCAAAGAGACCCAGTACTTC. This chain links TRBV9 with TRBJ2-5; D is unclear. V was trimmed by 4 bases and J by 3 bases, leaving 10 bases between them. In germline, CDR1 is SGDLS, CDR2 YYNGEE. This CDR3 has 13 amino acids. The entire variable domain, with the rest obtained from reference TRBV9 and TRBJ2-5, is as follows: DSGVTQTPKHLITATGQRVTLRCSPRSGDLSVYWYQQSLDQGLQFLIQYYNGEERAKGNILERFSAQQFPDLHSELNLSSLELGDSALYFCASSSQSKETQYFGPGTRLLVL.

This clonotype was seen at least ten times. The rearrangement uses TRBV27 and TRBJ2-1; 12 nucleotides agree with TRBD2. V trimming: 3 bases; J trimming: 7 bases; junction bases outside the gene matches: 7. CDR1 and CDR2 (germline): MNHEY, SMNVEV (reference sequence). The CDR3 contains 16 residues. In nucleotides, the CDR3 is TGTGCCAGCAGTTTCGGCCTAGCGGGAGGGGGGAATGAGCAGTTCTTC. This sequence encodes CASSFGLAGGGNEQFF.

This clonotype appeared many times. This chain joins TRBV7-8 and TRBJ2-1, with TRBD2 matching 13 bases. The CDR3 spans 14 residues. V lost 1 base, J lost 14 bases, and 5 bases stayed unmatched. From germline, CDR1 is SGHVS and CDR2 FQNEAQ. CDR3 region: CASSLVGLAGEKFF. The DNA for the CDR3 is TGTGCCAGCAGCTTAGTCGGACTAGCGGGAGAGAAGTTCTTC. Based on the CDR3 plus reference TRBV7-8 and TRBJ2-1, the full variable domain is GAGVSQSPRYKVAKRGQDVALRCDPISGHVSLFWYQQALGQGPEFLTYFQNEAQLDKSGLPSDRFFAERPEGSVSTLKIQRTQQEDSAVYLCASSLVGLAGEKFFGPGTRLTVL.

This clonotype has ten or more counts. The V call is TRBV2, the J call TRBJ2-5, with TRBD2 matching over 7 bases. CDR1 and CDR2 (germline): SNHLY, FYNNEI. There are 13 residues in the CDR3. The trim removed 6 bases at V and 7 bases at J, leaving 8 bases unmatched. The CDR3 DNA follows: TGTGCCAGCAGCGACGGGACTATAGGGACCCAGTACTTC. It yields the protein CASSDGTIGTQYF.

This clonotype ranks as medium-sized. This chain joins TRBV30 and TRBJ1-6, with no clear D. The CDR3 consists of 11 residues. CDR1 GTSNPN and CDR2 SVGIG come from the germline V gene (reference sequence). V dropped 5 bases and J dropped 9 bases, with 8 bases sitting between them. CDR3 sequence: CAWGRLSPLHF. The CDR3 DNA reads as TGTGCCTGGGGCCGTCTTTCACCCCTCCACTTT.

This clonotype appeared many times. The rearrangement links TRBV20-1 to TRBJ1-1, with D unclear. The germline CDR1 and CDR2 sequences are DFQATT and SNEGSKA (reference sequence). The CDR3 is 11 amino acids. Trimming stripped 6 bases from V and 2 bases from J, with 7 bases between. The chain's CDR3 is CSASPNTEAFF. CDR3 coding DNA: TGCAGTGCCTCACCAAACACTGAAGCTTTCTTT.

The V call is TRBV5-1, the J call TRBJ2-1; 7 nucleotides agree with TRBD1. This CDR3 is 13 amino acids long. The trim removed 2 bases at V and 10 bases at J, leaving 6 bases unmatched. The germline gives CDR1 SGHRS, CDR2 YFSETQ. In DNA form, the CDR3 reads TGCGCCAGCAGCTTTGTGAGGGGGCTGGAGCAGTTCTTC. Its protein product is CASSFVRGLEQFF.

With regard to this clonotype: A far larger clone is one base from this, pointing to a likely read error. The chain joins TRBV6-2 or TRBV6-3 to TRBJ2-7, with a tentative D call TRBD2 (6 bases). CDR1 is MNHEY and CDR2 is SVGEGT in the germline V gene. Trimming cost V 5 bases and J 7 bases, with 15 bases left between them. The CDR3 extends over 13 amino acids. CDR3: CASSPGVPGEQYF. In DNA, the CDR3 is TGTGCCAGCAGTCCGGGAGTGCCCGGGGAGCAGTACTTC.

The table lists this clonotype with many counts. The chain links TRBV6-1 to TRBJ2-3, with D maybe TRBD1 (6 bases). Trimming took off 9 bases at V and 0 bases at J, with 10 bases between the two ends. CDR3 length equals 13 residues. CDR1 is MNHNS and CDR2 is SASEGT in the germline V gene. CDR3: CASGTLSTDTQYF. CDR3 DNA sequence: TGTGCCAGTGGGACACTTAGCACAGATACGCAGTATTTT.

This clonotype was detected many times. This rearrangement joins TRBV20-1 to TRBJ2-1; 11 nucleotides match TRBD2. J gave up 4 bases and V 6 bases, and 14 bases lay outside the gene matches. This CDR3 region has 17 residues. From germline, CDR1 is DFQATT and CDR2 SNEGSKA (reference sequence). The CDR3 loop is CSASNRGTSGKYNEQFF. The CDR3 region has the DNA TGCAGTGCCAGTAACAGAGGGACTAGCGGAAAGTACAATGAGCAGTTCTTC.

This chain uses TRBV6-9 with TRBJ2-7; possible D gene TRBD2, 5 bases. The CDR3 sequence is 17 residues long. Per germline, CDR1 MNHGY and CDR2 SVAAGI. Trimming took 3 bases from V and 4 from J, leaving 22 bases between them. This CDR3 is CASSYSRLSGWKYEQYF. The CDR3 DNA is TGTGCCAGCAGTTACTCCAGACTATCGGGATGGAAGTACGAGCAGTACTTC.

This clonotype is termed medium-sized. The CDR3 region is CASSPDRDGYTF. CDR3 nucleotide sequence: TGCGCCAGCAGCCCCGACAGGGACGGCTACACCTTC. V is TRBV5-1 and J is TRBJ1-2; 7 bases line up with TRBD1. V lost 4 bases and J lost 8; bases outside the gene matches: 5. Looked up from germline, CDR1 is SGHRS and CDR2 is YFSETQ. This CDR3 has 12 amino acids.

This clonotype was recorded many times. This rearrangement joins TRBV6-5 to TRBJ2-7; D not resolved. The germline CDR1 and CDR2 sequences are MNHEY and SVGAGI. Trimming removed 0 bases at V and 2 bases at J, with 14 bases between. The CDR3 contains 16 residues. In nucleotides, the CDR3 is TGTGCCAGCAGTTACTCGCTACCTACCCCCACCTACGAGCAGTACTTC. Translating it yields CASSYSLPTPTYEQYF.

As for this clonotype: This likely came from a read error, as a far larger clone is one base away. The chain recombines TRBV6-6 with TRBJ2-7, with 9 bases matching TRBD2. CDR3 length: 15 amino acids. CDR1 and CDR2 (germline): MNHNY, SVGAGI (reference sequence). The CDR3 nucleotides are TGTTCCAGCAGTTACTCGGCGGGAGGGCGGTACGAGCAGTACTTC. This gives the protein CSSSYSAGGRYEQYF.

This chain joins TRBV19 and TRBJ1-2, with D perhaps TRBD1 (5 bases). Trimming pared 4 bases from V and 9 bases from J, leaving 18 bases between. Germline V lookup: CDR1 LNHDA, CDR2 SQIVND (reference sequence). The CDR3 totals 14 residues. In DNA form, the CDR3 reads TGTGCCAGTAGTACTCCGACAGACGTCTTTCGCTACACCTTC. Its protein is CASSTPTDVFRYTF.

Here the CDR3 DNA reads TGTGCCAGCAGCTTAGCGTTCCCAGCAACCTCTGGAAACACCATATATTTT. Translated: CASSLAFPATSGNTIYF. The chain combines TRBV7-6 with TRBJ1-3, with unresolved D. Germline V gene lookup returns CDR1 SGHVS and CDR2 FNYEAQ. V shed 0 bases and J shed 0 bases, with 12 bases lying between them. This CDR3 is 17 amino acids long.

At least ten counts were recorded for this clonotype. The rearrangement joins TRBV19 to TRBJ2-3; D is possibly TRBD1 (6 bases). The CDR3 covers 13 residues. V lost 3 bases and J lost 6, with 10 bases in between. The V gene's germline CDR1 is LNHDA and CDR2 SQIVND (reference sequence). The CDR3 nucleotides read TGTGCCAGTAGTATGCAGGGGCGGGATACGCAGTATTTT. This gives the protein CASSMQGRDTQYF. Full variable domain (rest looked up from reference TRBV19 and TRBJ2-3): DGGITQSPKYLFRKEGQNVTLSCEQNLNHDAMYWYRQDPGQGLRLIYYSQIVNDFQKGDIAEGYSVSREKKESFPLTVTSAQKNPTAFYLCASSMQGRDTQYFGPGTRLTVL.

This clonotype was observed at least ten times. This chain links TRBV20-1 with TRBJ2-1; the D gene could be TRBD1 or TRBD2 (5 bases each). This CDR3 contains 16 residues. Trimming removed 3 bases at V and 5 bases at J, with 20 bases between. Germline lookup yields CDR1 DFQATT and CDR2 SNEGSKA (reference sequence). In DNA, the CDR3 is TGCAGTGCTAGGAGGGGTTTGGGCTCTCCCCACAATGAGCAGTTCTTC. Translation: CSARRGLGSPHNEQFF.